This T cell receptor (beta chain) was sequenced for a study of blood T cell repertoires in COVID-19. The germline gives CDR1 LNHNV, CDR2 YYDKDF (reference sequence). The V gene lost 3 bases and the J gene lost 7 bases, with 10 bases spanning the gap. The CDR3 has 13 amino acids. The assay was immunoSEQ multiplex PCR, and TCRdb's table has in-frame clones only and misses some. The sample shows 250,000 to 300,000 clones, roughly nine tenths of them seen only once. In its sample, this clone was seen once. This TCR was sampled from a woman in her thirties with COVID-19, enrolled during active disease. The sequenced sample consisted of peripheral blood. This chain uses TRBV15 with TRBJ1-5; maybe TRBD1 (6 bases). CDR3 bases: TGTGCCACCAGCAGGGACAGAGGACAGCCCCAGCATTTT. This gives the protein CATSRDRGQPQHF. Full variable domain (remainder filled in from reference TRBV15 and TRBJ1-5): DAMVIQNPRYQVTQFGKPVTLSCSQTLNHNVMYWYQQKSSQAPKLLFHYYDKDFNNEADTPDNFQSRRPNTSFCFLDIRSPGLGDTAMYLCATSRDRGQPQHFGDGTRLSIL.